The 16 T cell receptor beta chains below all came from one sample that was sequenced in a study of a mutant IDH1 vaccine in newly diagnosed glioma. Specified time point: week 47, end of study. A 20-mer mutant IDH1 peptide at 300 ug was injected subcutaneously with topical imiquimod. These receptors' antigens are unknown. The repertoire was sequenced with immunoSEQ multiplex PCR; TCRdb's copy has only in-frame clones and lacks some. This sample yields 50,000 to 65,000 clones, of which around 83% are seen a single time; approximately 3.4% belongs to the top ten. Sequenced material: PBMCs, taken from a glioma patient whose treatment included an IDH1 peptide vaccine. All receptors come from a woman aged 50 to 60 with glioma.

This chain uses TRBV14 with TRBJ1-2; D perhaps matches TRBD1 (5 bases). Germline-derived CDR1 and CDR2 are SGHDN and FVKESK. V lost 6 bases and J 6 bases, leaving 29 bases between the germline ends. The CDR3 is 18 residues long. The CDR3 sequence: CASSLIVRVSSLSNGYTF. The CDR3 coding sequence is TGTGCCAGCAGTCTAATCGTCAGGGTGTCTTCTTTATCGAATGGCTACACCTTC.

The rearrangement uses TRBV28 and TRBJ1-1; D perhaps matches TRBD1 (5 bases). With 3 bases removed from V and 5 bases from J, the gap between germline ends came to 13 bases. CDR1 is MDHEN and CDR2 is SYDVKM in the germline V gene. CDR3 length equals 14 residues. Here the CDR3 reads CASSLQGGRTEAFF. CDR3 nucleotide sequence: TGTGCCAGCAGTTTGCAGGGAGGTAGGACTGAAGCTTTCTTT.

The chain has TRBV10-3 and TRBJ1-1; D gene ambiguous. CDR1 and CDR2 (germline): ENHRY, SYGVKD. The CDR3 is 14 amino acids. Trimming took off 0 bases at V and 1 base at J, with 6 bases between the two ends. This CDR3 is CAISESGRNTEAFF. The DNA of the CDR3 is TGTGCCATCAGTGAGTCGGGCAGGAACACTGAAGCTTTCTTT.

V gene TRBV18 combines with J gene TRBJ2-1, with no clear D. This CDR3 is built from 15 residues. Trimming took off 1 base at V and 5 bases at J, with 12 bases between the two ends. The germline gives CDR1 KGHSH, CDR2 LQKENI. The CDR3 spells CASSPLGSLNNEQFF. The CDR3 bases are TGTGCCAGCTCACCACTCGGCAGTTTAAACAATGAGCAGTTCTTC.

The chain uses TRBV5-1 and TRBJ1-3; 10 bases are a match to TRBD1. V shed 4 bases, J shed 4 bases, and the junction held 14 bases outside the gene matches. CDR1 is SGHRS, CDR2 YFSETQ, per germline. The CDR3 has 18 residues. The CDR3 sequence is CASSTGTGALVSGNTIYF. The CDR3 nucleotides read TGCGCCAGCAGCACCGGGACAGGGGCCCTAGTCTCAGGAAACACCATATATTTT. Complete variable domain (other parts from reference TRBV5-1 and TRBJ1-3): KAGVTQTPRYLIKTRGQQVTLSCSPISGHRSVSWYQQTPGQGLQFLFEYFSETQRNKGNFPGRFSGRQFSNSRSEMNVSTLELGDSALYLCASSTGTGALVSGNTIYFGEGSWLTVV.

V gene TRBV4-1 combines with J gene TRBJ1-1, with D possibly TRBD1 on 6 matching bases. The CDR3 contains 15 residues. The ends were cut back, 2 bases at V and 5 bases at J, with 15 bases in the middle. The germline CDR1 and CDR2 sequences are MGHRA and YSYEKL. This CDR3 is CASSQRGKGGTEAFF. In DNA, the CDR3 is TGCGCCAGCAGCCAACGAGGTAAAGGGGGAACTGAAGCTTTCTTT.

The chain uses TRBV9 and TRBJ1-1; 7 bases are shared with TRBD1. Germline CDR1 is SGDLS and CDR2 is YYNGEE. V lost 4 bases and J lost 6; bases outside the gene matches: 6. The CDR3 consists of 13 residues. Here the CDR3 reads CASSSRQGSEAFF. The CDR3, as DNA: TGTGCCAGCAGCTCTAGACAGGGTTCTGAAGCTTTCTTT.

In this sample, this clone turned up a few times. The chain couples TRBV11-3 to TRBJ2-1, with TRBD2 matching 8 bases. V was clipped by 0 bases and J by 8 bases; unmatched bases: 3. The CDR3 runs to 14 residues. CDR1 and CDR2 (germline): SGHNT, YENEEA. The CDR3 spells CASSLELAVDEQFF. The DNA for the CDR3 is TGTGCCAGCAGCTTAGAACTAGCGGTCGATGAGCAGTTCTTC.

This clone showed up just a few times. The gene calls are TRBV5-1 and TRBJ2-3; D remains ambiguous. Germline CDR1 and CDR2: SGHRS and YFSETQ. The CDR3 sequence is 11 residues long. V dropped 4 bases and J dropped 2 bases, with 2 bases sitting between them. The CDR3 bases are TGCGCCAGCAGCGTCACAGATACGCAGTATTTT. Residues: CASSVTDTQYF.

The chain has TRBV7-9 and TRBJ2-7, with D perhaps matching TRBD2 (5 bases). The V and J ends lost 5 bases and 1 base respectively, with 18 bases between them. The CDR3 is 16 amino acids. Per germline, CDR1 SEHNR and CDR2 FQNEAQ (reference sequence). CDR3 in DNA: TGTGCCAGCAGCGCCCATTTCCGGGGATGGTCCTACGAGCAGTACTTC. Its protein product is CASSAHFRGWSYEQYF. The full variable domain, with the rest looked up from reference TRBV7-9 and TRBJ2-7, is DTGVSQNPRHKITKRGQNVTFRCDPISEHNRLYWYRQTLGQGPEFLTYFQNEAQLEKSRLLSDRFSAERPKGSFSTLEIQRTEQGDSAMYLCASSAHFRGWSYEQYFGPGTRLTVT.

This chain uses TRBV25-1 with TRBJ1-2; 11 nucleotides line up with TRBD1. V was pared by 4 bases and J by 7 bases, with 8 bases of the junction left unmatched. This CDR3 contains 15 residues. Germline CDR1 reads MGHDK; CDR2 reads SYGVNS. The CDR3 loop reads CASSGSGQGARGYTF. CDR3 coding DNA: TGTGCCAGCAGTGGATCAGGACAGGGGGCGCGTGGCTACACCTTC.

The chain employs TRBV27 and TRBJ2-6; TRBD1 aligns across 7 bases. Trimming cost V 6 bases and J 0 bases; bases outside gene matches: 11. CDR1 and CDR2 from the germline V gene are MNHEY and SMNVEV (reference sequence). This CDR3 comprises 18 residues. Here the CDR3 reads CASRMGITGDSGANVLTF. Written as DNA, the CDR3 is TGTGCCAGCAGGATGGGAATTACAGGGGACTCTGGGGCCAACGTCCTGACTTTC.

The V and J genes are TRBV6-1 and TRBJ2-7; D ambiguous. The CDR3 contains 11 residues. Deletions cut 1 base from V and 5 bases from J, with 3 bases between. Per germline, CDR1 MNHNS and CDR2 SASEGT. CDR3 DNA: TGTGCCAGCAGTGAAGACCACGAGCAGTACTTC. Protein sequence: CASSEDHEQYF.

As to this clone: The junction differs from germline at one of its ends, possibly a read error. V usage is TRBV6-5 and J usage is TRBJ2-6; D is unclear. The CDR3 contains 13 residues. The V gene's germline CDR1 is MNHEY and CDR2 SVGAGI. CDR3 DNA: TGTGCCAGCAGGTACTCTGGGGCCAACGTCCTGACTTTC. Its translation: CASRYSGANVLTF.

The chain has TRBV19 and TRBJ1-1; no clear D gene. Germline CDR1 and CDR2: LNHDA and SQIVND (reference sequence). The CDR3 is 13 residues long. V shed 1 base and J shed 6 bases, with 9 bases lying between them. CDR3 DNA: TGTGCCAGTAGTATAGCCCCGGAGGCTGAAGCTTTCTTT. It yields the protein CASSIAPEAEAFF.

The chain combines TRBV4-3 with TRBJ2-2, with TRBD2 matching 10 bases. The ends lost 1 base at V and 9 bases at J; junction bases unmatched: 11. This CDR3 spans 17 amino acids. Germline CDR1 LGHNA, CDR2 YSLEER. DNA for the CDR3: TGCGCCAGCAGCCAAGCTCACGAGCGGGGGGGCCTCTGGGAGCTGTTTTTT. It yields the protein CASSQAHERGGLWELFF.